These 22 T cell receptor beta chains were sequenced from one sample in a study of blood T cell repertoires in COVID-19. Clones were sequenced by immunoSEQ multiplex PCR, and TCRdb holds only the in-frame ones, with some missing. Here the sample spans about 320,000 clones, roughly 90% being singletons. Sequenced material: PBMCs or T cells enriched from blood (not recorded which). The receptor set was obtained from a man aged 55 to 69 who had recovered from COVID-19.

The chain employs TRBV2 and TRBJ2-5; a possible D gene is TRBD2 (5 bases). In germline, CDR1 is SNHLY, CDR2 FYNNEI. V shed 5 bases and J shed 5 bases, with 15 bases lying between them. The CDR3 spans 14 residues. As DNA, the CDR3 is TGTGCCAGCAGTCGGGCGGGTGGCCGGGAGACCCAGTACTTC. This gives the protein CASSRAGGRETQYF.

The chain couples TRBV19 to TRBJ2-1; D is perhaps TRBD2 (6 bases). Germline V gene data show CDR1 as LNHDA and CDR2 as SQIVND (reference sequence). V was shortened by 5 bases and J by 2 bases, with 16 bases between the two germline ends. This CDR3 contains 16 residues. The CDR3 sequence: CASSSHRLEPYNEQFF. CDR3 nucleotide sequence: TGTGCCAGTAGTTCACATCGACTAGAACCCTACAATGAGCAGTTCTTC.

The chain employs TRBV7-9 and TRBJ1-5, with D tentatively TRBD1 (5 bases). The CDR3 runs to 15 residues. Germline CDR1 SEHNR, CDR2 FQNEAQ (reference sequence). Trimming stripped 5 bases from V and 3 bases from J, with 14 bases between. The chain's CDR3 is CASSLEGQINQPQHF. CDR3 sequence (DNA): TGTGCCAGCAGCCTGGAGGGGCAGATCAATCAGCCCCAGCATTTT. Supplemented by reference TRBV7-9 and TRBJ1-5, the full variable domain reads DTGVSQNPRHKITKRGQNVTFRCDPISEHNRLYWYRQTLGQGPEFLTYFQNEAQLEKSRLLSDRFSAERPKGSFSTLEIQRTEQGDSAMYLCASSLEGQINQPQHFGDGTRLSIL.

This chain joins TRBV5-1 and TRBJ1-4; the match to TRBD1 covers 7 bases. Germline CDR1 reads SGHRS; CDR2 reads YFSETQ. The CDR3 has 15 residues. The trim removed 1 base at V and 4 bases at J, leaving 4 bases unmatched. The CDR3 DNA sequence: TGCGCCAGCAGCTTGAGGGGGCCAAGTAATGAAAAACTGTTTTTT. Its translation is CASSLRGPSNEKLFF. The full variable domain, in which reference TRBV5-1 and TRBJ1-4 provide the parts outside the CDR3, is KAGVTQTPRYLIKTRGQQVTLSCSPISGHRSVSWYQQTPGQGLQFLFEYFSETQRNKGNFPGRFSGRQFSNSRSEMNVSTLELGDSALYLCASSLRGPSNEKLFFGSGTQLSVL.

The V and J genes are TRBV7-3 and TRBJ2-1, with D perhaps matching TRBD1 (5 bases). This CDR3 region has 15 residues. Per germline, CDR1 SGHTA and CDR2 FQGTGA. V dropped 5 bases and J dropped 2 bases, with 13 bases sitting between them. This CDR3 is CASSLTGDTYNEQFF. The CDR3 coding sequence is TGTGCCAGCAGCCTTACAGGAGATACCTACAATGAGCAGTTCTTC.

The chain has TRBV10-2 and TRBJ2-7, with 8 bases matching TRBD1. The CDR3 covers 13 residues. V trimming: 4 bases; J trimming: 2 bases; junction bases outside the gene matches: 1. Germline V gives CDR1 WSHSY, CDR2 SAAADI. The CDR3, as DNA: TGCGCCAGCAGTGGGACAGGGACCTACGAGCAGTACTTC. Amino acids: CASSGTGTYEQYF.

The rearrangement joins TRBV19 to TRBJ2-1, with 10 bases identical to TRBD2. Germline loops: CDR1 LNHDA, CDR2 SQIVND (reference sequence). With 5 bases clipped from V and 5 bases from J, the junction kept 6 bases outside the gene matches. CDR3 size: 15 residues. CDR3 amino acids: CASSSGTSGDNEQFF. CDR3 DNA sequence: TGTGCCAGTAGTTCTGGCACTAGCGGGGACAATGAGCAGTTCTTC.

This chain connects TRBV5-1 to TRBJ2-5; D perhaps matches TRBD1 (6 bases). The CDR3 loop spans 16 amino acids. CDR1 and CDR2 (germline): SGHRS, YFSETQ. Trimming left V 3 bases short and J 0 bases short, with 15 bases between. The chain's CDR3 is CASSSTGTPYQETQYF. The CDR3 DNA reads TGCGCCAGCAGCTCAACCGGGACACCGTACCAAGAGACCCAGTACTTC.

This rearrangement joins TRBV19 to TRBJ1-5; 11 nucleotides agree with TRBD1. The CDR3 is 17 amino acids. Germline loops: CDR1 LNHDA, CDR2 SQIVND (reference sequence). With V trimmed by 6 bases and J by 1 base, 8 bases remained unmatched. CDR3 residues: CASRSGQGAESNQPQHF. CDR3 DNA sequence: TGTGCCAGTAGAAGTGGACAGGGGGCTGAAAGCAATCAGCCCCAGCATTTT.

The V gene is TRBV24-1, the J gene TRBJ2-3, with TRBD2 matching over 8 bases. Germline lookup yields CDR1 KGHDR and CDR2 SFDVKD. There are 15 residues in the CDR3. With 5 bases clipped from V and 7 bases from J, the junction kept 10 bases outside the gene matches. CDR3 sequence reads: CATSGSSGSINTQYF. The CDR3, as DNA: TGTGCCACCAGTGGTTCAAGCGGGAGTATAAATACGCAGTATTTT.

The CDR3 bases are TGTGCCAGCAGTTTATTCGGGACTGCCTCCTACGAGCAGTACTTC. Amino acids: CASSLFGTASYEQYF. The chain has TRBV27 and TRBJ2-7; possibly TRBD2 for D (6 bases). This CDR3 comprises 15 residues. The ends were cut back, 1 base at V and 0 bases at J, with 10 bases in the middle. Germline CDR1 is MNHEY and CDR2 is SMNVEV (reference sequence).

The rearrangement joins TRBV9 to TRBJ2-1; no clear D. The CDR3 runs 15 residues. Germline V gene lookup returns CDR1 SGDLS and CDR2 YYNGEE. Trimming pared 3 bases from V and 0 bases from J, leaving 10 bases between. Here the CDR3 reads CASSALSRSYNEQFF. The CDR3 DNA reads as TGTGCCAGCAGCGCCCTAAGCCGCTCCTACAATGAGCAGTTCTTC.

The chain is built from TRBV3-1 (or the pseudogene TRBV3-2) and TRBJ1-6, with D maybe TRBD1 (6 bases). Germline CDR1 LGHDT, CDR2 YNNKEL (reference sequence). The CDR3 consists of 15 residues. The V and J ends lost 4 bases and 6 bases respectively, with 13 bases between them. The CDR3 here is CASSRTGTSNSPLHF. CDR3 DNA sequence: TGTGCCAGCAGCCGAACAGGGACGAGTAATTCACCCCTCCACTTT.

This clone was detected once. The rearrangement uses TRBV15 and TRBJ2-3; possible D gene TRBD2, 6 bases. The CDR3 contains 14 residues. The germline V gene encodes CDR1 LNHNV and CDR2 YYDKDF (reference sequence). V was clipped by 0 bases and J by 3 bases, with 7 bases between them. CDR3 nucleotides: TGTGCCACCAGCAGAGATGGGACTACAGATACGCAGTATTTT. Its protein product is CATSRDGTTDTQYF.

The CDR3 sequence is CSVARGTDTQYF. The CDR3 DNA reads as TGCAGCGTAGCCAGGGGCACAGATACGCAGTATTTT. The chain carries TRBV29-1 and TRBJ2-3, with a weak D call TRBD1 (5 bases). Germline V gene data show CDR1 as SQVTM and CDR2 as ANQGSEA. This CDR3 has 12 residues. V was clipped by 6 bases and J by 1 base, with 8 bases between them.

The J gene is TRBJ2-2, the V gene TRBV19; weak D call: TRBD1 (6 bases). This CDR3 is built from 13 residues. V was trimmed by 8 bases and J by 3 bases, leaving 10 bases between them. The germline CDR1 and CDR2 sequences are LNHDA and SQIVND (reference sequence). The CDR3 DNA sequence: TGTGCCAGTCAGCAGGGGTACACCGGGGAGCTGTTTTTT. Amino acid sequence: CASQQGYTGELFF.

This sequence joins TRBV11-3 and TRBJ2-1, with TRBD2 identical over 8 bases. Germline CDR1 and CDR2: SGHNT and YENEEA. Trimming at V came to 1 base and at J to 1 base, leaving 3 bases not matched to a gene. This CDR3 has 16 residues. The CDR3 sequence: CASSLATSASYNEQFF. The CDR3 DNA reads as TGTGCCAGCAGCTTAGCGACTAGCGCATCCTACAATGAGCAGTTCTTC. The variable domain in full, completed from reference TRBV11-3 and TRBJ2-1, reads EAGVVQSPRYKIIEKKQPVAFWCNPISGHNTLYWYLQNLGQGPELLIRYENEEAVDDSQLPKDRFSAERLKGVDSTLKIQPAELGDSAVYLCASSLATSASYNEQFFGPGTRLTVL.

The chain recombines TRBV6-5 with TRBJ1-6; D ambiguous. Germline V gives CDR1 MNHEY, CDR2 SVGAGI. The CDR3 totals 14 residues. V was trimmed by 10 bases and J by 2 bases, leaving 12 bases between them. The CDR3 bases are TGTGCCACCCTACGGGATACCTATAATTCACCCCTCCACTTT. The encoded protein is CATLRDTYNSPLHF.

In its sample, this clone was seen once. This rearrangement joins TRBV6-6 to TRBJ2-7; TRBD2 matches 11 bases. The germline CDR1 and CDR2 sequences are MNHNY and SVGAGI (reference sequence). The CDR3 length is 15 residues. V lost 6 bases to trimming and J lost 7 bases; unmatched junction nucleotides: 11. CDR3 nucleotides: TGTGCCAGCAGAACTAGCGGGAGCGAAAAAACGGAGCAGTACTTC. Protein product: CASRTSGSEKTEQYF.

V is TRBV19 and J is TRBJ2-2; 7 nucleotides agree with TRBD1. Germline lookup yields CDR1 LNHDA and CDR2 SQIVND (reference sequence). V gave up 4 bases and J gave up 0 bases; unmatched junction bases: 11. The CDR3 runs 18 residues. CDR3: CASSTRTGALPNTGELFF. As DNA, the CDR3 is TGTGCCAGTAGTACCAGAACAGGGGCCTTACCGAACACCGGGGAGCTGTTTTTT.

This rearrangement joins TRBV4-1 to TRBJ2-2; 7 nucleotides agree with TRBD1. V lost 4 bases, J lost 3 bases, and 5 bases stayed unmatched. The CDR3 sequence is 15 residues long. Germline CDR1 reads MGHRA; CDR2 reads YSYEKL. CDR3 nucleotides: TGCGCCAGCAGCCGCTACGACAGGGACACCGGGGAGCTGTTTTTT. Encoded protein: CASSRYDRDTGELFF.

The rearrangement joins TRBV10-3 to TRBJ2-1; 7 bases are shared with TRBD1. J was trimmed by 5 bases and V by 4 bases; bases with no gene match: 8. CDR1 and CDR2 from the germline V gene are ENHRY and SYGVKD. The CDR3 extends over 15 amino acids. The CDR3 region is CAISALTGRNNEQFF. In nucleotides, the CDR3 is TGTGCCATCAGTGCTTTGACAGGGAGAAACAATGAGCAGTTCTTC.